Following are 3 T cell receptor beta chains from one sample sequenced in a study of T cell responses to AZD1222 COVID-19 vaccine (dated by TCRdb to the early 2020s). To prepare the library, the immunoSEQ multiplex PCR assay was applied. TCRdb's version of the immuneACCESS table is confined to in-frame rearrangements and falls short of the full clone set. An unresolved V gene accounts for under half of the shortfall where checked; the remainder is of unknown origin. The sample table lists 140,000 to 150,000 clones, approximately 88% of them with a count of one. The ten largest clones represent roughly 5.4% of the sample. This specimen's time point label, per the study, means: about 28 days (+/-7) after the second vaccine dose. According to the study, the label for this sample's treatment or condition signals: meningococcal conjugate vaccine given as trial control. Sequenced material: peripheral blood, taken 28 days after the second dose of the MenACWY control vaccine. The receptors shown here come from an adult who received the MenACWY meningococcal vaccine as a control.

The table lists this clone with a count of one. V gene TRBV7-2 combines with J gene TRBJ1-3; D gene ambiguous. The germline V gene encodes CDR1 SGHTA and CDR2 FQGNSA. Deletions cut 2 bases from V and 0 bases from J, with 8 bases between. The CDR3 extends over 15 amino acids. The CDR3 DNA sequence: TGTGCCAGCAGCTTACAGTCGAGCTCTGGAAACACCATATATTTT. As protein: CASSLQSSSGNTIYF.

This clone was detected only once. The chain recombines TRBV28 with TRBJ2-1; the match to TRBD1 covers 9 bases. Germline trimming cut 5 bases from V and 15 bases from J; bases unmatched to any gene: 8. Germline values: CDR1 MDHEN, CDR2 SYDVKM. The CDR3 totals 12 residues. CDR3 protein: CASSPDRGTAFF. CDR3 DNA sequence: TGTGCCAGCAGTCCGGACAGGGGAACGGCGTTCTTC.

V and J are TRBV12-3 or TRBV12-4 and TRBJ1-1; possible D gene TRBD1, 5 bases. The CDR3 has 13 residues. Trimming cost V 6 bases and J 4 bases, with 12 bases left between them. CDR3 residues: CASRGGYRTEAFF. CDR3 bases: TGTGCCAGCAGGGGGGGTTATCGCACTGAAGCTTTCTTT.